These 10 T cell receptor beta chains originate from one sample sequenced in a study of brain metastases from non-small cell lung cancer. Only in-frame clones appear in the TCRdb table, and some are missing; sequencing was by immunoSEQ multiplex PCR. The sample records 15,000 or so clones, about four fifths being singletons. What was sequenced was primary lung tumor tissue. Source of these receptors: a donor at least 40 years old with non-small cell lung cancer.

The V call is TRBV4-3, the J call TRBJ1-2; D is perhaps TRBD1 (5 bases). The CDR3 has 14 amino acids. Trimming took 4 bases from V and 5 from J, leaving 14 bases between them. Per the germline V gene, CDR1 is LGHNA and CDR2 is YSLEER. The CDR3 loop reads CASSRGQGPYGYTF. The CDR3, as DNA: TGCGCCAGCAGCCGGGGTCAGGGCCCATATGGCTACACCTTC.

J is TRBJ1-2 and V is TRBV7-2; D not certain. The CDR3 runs to 14 residues. Germline values: CDR1 SGHTA, CDR2 FQGNSA. V shed 5 bases and J shed 2 bases, with 12 bases lying between them. The CDR3, as DNA: TGTGCCAGCAGCCCCGGGAAGAAAAACTATGGCTACACCTTC. Protein: CASSPGKKNYGYTF.

V is TRBV7-2 and J is TRBJ2-7; D is undetermined. The CDR3 has 13 amino acids. V lost 1 base to trimming and J lost 5 bases, with 9 bases between them. The germline V gene encodes CDR1 SGHTA and CDR2 FQGNSA. The CDR3 DNA follows: TGTGCCAGCAGCTTAGGGTTGGGTGACGAGCAGTACTTC. Amino acid sequence: CASSLGLGDEQYF.

The rearrangement uses TRBV4-2 and TRBJ2-7; D remains ambiguous. The V gene's germline CDR1 is LGHNA and CDR2 YNFKEQ. Trimming shortened V by 0 bases and J by 2 bases, and 11 bases separated the two germline ends. The CDR3 extends over 15 amino acids. The DNA for the CDR3 is TGTGCCAGCAGCCAAGATCTGAGACATACCTACGAGCAGTACTTC. Translation gives CASSQDLRHTYEQYF.

The V call is TRBV6-2 or TRBV6-3, the J call TRBJ1-2; a weak D match, TRBD1 (5 bases). Germline V gene sequence: CDR1 MNHEY, CDR2 SVGEGT. The V and J ends lost 4 bases and 8 bases respectively, with 11 bases between them. The CDR3 extends over 12 amino acids. The CDR3 DNA is TGTGCCAGCAGTTTGGGGCAGGGAGGCTACACCTTC. This encodes CASSLGQGGYTF.

The J gene is TRBJ1-2, the V gene TRBV4-1, with D perhaps matching TRBD1 (6 bases). Germline CDR1 MGHRA, CDR2 YSYEKL. Trimming removed 4 bases from V and 3 bases from J, with 15 bases in between. The length of the CDR3 is 15 residues. CDR3 protein: CASSREQGSDYGYTF. For the CDR3, the DNA is TGCGCCAGCAGCCGGGAACAGGGATCGGACTATGGCTACACCTTC.

The rearrangement links TRBV10-3 to TRBJ1-1; no reliable D call. Germline V CDR1 and CDR2: ENHRY, SYGVKD. V was shortened by 0 bases and J by 0 bases, with 14 bases between the two germline ends. The CDR3 sequence is 17 residues long. For the CDR3, the DNA is TGTGCCATCAGTGAGTCGAGGTGGAAATTCATGAACACTGAAGCTTTCTTT. The encoded protein is CAISESRWKFMNTEAFF.

The V gene is TRBV7-9, the J gene TRBJ2-3; TRBD1 matches at 9 bases. Germline CDR1 SEHNR, CDR2 FQNEAQ (reference sequence). The CDR3 is made up of 14 amino acids. Trimming took 4 bases from V and 1 from J; bases not matched to a gene: 0. The DNA for the CDR3 is TGTGCCAGCAGCTGGACAGGGGGCACAGATACGCAGTATTTT. Its translation is CASSWTGGTDTQYF. The full variable domain, its missing parts supplied by reference TRBV7-9 and TRBJ2-3, is DTGVSQNPRHKITKRGQNVTFRCDPISEHNRLYWYRQTLGQGPEFLTYFQNEAQLEKSRLLSDRFSAERPKGSFSTLEIQRTEQGDSAMYLCASSWTGGTDTQYFGPGTRLTVL.

This chain joins TRBV5-4 and TRBJ1-1; D uncertain. Per the germline V gene, CDR1 is SGHNT and CDR2 is YYREEE (reference sequence). Trimming took off 1 base at V and 0 bases at J, with 10 bases between the two ends. CDR3 length equals 15 residues. The CDR3 coding sequence is TGTGCCAGCAGCTTGAGGAGGGCCCTGAACACTGAAGCTTTCTTT. Encoded protein: CASSLRRALNTEAFF.

The chain combines TRBV7-9 with TRBJ1-3; 9 nucleotides agree with TRBD1. Trimming took 5 bases from V and 4 from J; bases not matched to a gene: 6. Germline CDR1 and CDR2: SEHNR and FQNEAQ (reference sequence). This CDR3 is 15 amino acids long. The CDR3 sequence is CASSPGQGGGNTIYF. CDR3 in DNA: TGTGCCAGCAGCCCGGGACAGGGCGGAGGAAACACCATATATTTT.